This TCR beta chain is drawn from a study of metastatic and nonmetastatic thyroid tumors. Concerning this clone itself: Its antigen is still unknown.

This CDR3 spans 17 amino acids. Germline CDR1 and CDR2: MDHEN and SYDVKM. The V end was cut by 3 bases, the J end by 5 bases, with 20 bases between. None of the patients had undergone any treatment ahead of thyroid surgery. Through MiXCR, TCRdb re-clonotyped the PCR reads. Here the sample spans about 40,000 clones, about 16% being singletons. Points from the study as a whole: As reported, TCR beta diversity in blood and tumor was significantly higher in malignant thyroid tumors than in benign nodules.

V and J are TRBV28 and TRBJ1-3, with no clear D. Sample: blood. The sequence was obtained from a female donor with papillary thyroid cancer or a benign thyroid nodule (not recorded which). Some clones in this sample may be carry-over from other donors' samples. CDR3 sequence: CASSFSPWVTERNTIYF. The CDR3 DNA follows: TGTGCCAGCAGTTTTTCCCCTTGGGTAACGGAAAGAAACACCATATATTTT.